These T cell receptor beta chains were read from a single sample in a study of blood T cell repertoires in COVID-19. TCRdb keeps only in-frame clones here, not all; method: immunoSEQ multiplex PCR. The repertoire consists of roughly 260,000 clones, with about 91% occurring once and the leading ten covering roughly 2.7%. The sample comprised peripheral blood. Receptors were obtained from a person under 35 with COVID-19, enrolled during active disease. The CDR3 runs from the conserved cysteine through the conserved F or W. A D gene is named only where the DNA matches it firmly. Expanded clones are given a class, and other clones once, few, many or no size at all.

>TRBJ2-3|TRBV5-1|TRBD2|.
TGCGCCAGCGGACCGACTAGCGATTTAGATACGCAGTATTTT
CASGPTSDLDTQYF
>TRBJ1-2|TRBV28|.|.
TGTGCCAGCAGCCCTGAGGCTAACTATGGCTACACCTTC
CASSPEANYGYTF
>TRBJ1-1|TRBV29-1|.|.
TGCAGCGTTCTCGGGACACTTGACACTGAAGCTTTCTTT
CSVLGTLDTEAFF
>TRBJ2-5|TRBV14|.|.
TGTGCCAGCAGCCAGACACTAGCCCAAGAGACCCAGTACTTC
CASSQTLAQETQYF
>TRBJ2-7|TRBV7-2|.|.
TGTGCCAGCAGCCGGGACAACCCCTACGAGCAGTACTTC
CASSRDNPYEQYF
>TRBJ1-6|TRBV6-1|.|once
TGTGCCAGCAGTGAAGCGCCGACAAACTCACCCCTCCACTTT
CASSEAPTNSPLHF
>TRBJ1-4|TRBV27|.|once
TGTGCCAGCAAACGTACTACGCAGGGAGGGGAAAAACTGTTTTTT
CASKRTTQGGEKLFF
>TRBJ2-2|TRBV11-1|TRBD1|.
TGTGCCAGCAGCCAAAGACAGGGCCCGAACACCGGGGAGCTGTTTTTT
CASSQRQGPNTGELFF
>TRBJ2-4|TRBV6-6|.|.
TGTGCCAGCAGCCCCTCTGGCGGGACCAGCCGGTACATTCAGTACTTC
CASSPSGGTSRYIQYF
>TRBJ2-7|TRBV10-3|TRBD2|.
TGTGCCATCAGTGAATGGGCGGGAGCCTACGAGCAGTACTTC
CAISEWAGAYEQYF
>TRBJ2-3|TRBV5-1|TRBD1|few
TGCGCCAGCAGCCCGGGACAGGGTTTAGGTACAGATACGCAGTATTTT
CASSPGQGLGTDTQYF
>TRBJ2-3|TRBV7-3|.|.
TGTGCCAGCAGCTCCCAACCGACTAGCACAGATACGCAGTATTTT
CASSSQPTSTDTQYF
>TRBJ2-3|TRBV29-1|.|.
TGCAGCGTTGAAGATTCAGGGGATGGGACAGATACGCAGTATTTT
CSVEDSGDGTDTQYF
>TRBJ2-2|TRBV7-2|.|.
TGTGCCAGCAGTCAGAGGGGGGGGCCCACCGGGGAGCTGTTTTTT
CASSQRGGPTGELFF
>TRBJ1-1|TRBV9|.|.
TGTGCCAGCAGCGTAGGGGCGAATACCGGTGAAGCTTTCTTT
CASSVGANTGEAFF
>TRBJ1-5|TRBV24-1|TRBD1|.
TGTGCCACCAGTGAACCCCTTCGAACAGGGGAATATAGCAATCAGCCCCAGCATTTT
CATSEPLRTGEYSNQPQHF
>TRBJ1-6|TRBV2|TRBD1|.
TGTGCCAGCAGTGGGGACAGGGTTTCACCCCTCCACTTT
CASSGDRVSPLHF
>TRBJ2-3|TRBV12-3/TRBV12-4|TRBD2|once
TGTGCCAGCAGTTTCGGGAGGGCCAATACGCAGTATTTT
CASSFGRANTQYF
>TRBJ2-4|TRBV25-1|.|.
TGTGCCAGCAGTGATTCAACAGGGAAAAACATTCAGTACTTC
CASSDSTGKNIQYF
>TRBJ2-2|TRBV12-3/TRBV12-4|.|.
TGTGCCAGCAGTTACAGGCCCGGGGAGCTGTTTTTT
CASSYRPGELFF
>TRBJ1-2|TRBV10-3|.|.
TGTGCCATCAGTGAGTCTCCAGGGTTCGGCTACACCTTC
CAISESPGFGYTF
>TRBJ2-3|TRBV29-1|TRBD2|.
TGCAGCGTGGGGGGGACTAGCGGGTACCCTAGCACAGATACGCAGTATTTT
CSVGGTSGYPSTDTQYF
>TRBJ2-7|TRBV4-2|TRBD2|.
TGTGCCAGCAGCCAAAAAACTAGCGGGATTGATGAGCAGTACTTC
CASSQKTSGIDEQYF
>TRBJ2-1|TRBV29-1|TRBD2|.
TGCAGCGTGGACGGGGAAGCGGGAGTCAATGAGCAGTTCTTC
CSVDGEAGVNEQFF
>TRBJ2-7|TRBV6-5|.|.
TGTGCCAGCAGTCGGACACCCCCGGGCTCCTACGAGCAGTACTTC
CASSRTPPGSYEQYF
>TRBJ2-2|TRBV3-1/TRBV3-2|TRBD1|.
TGTGCCAGCAGCCAACTGGGACAGCGTCGGACCGGGGAGCTGTTTTTT
CASSQLGQRRTGELFF
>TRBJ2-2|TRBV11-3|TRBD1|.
TGTGCCAGCAGCTCTACTAGGGGGCCGAACACCGGGGAGCTGTTTTTT
CASSSTRGPNTGELFF
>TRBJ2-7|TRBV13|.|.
TGTGCCAGCAGCCCAGACAATAACGTCTACGAGCAGTACTTC
CASSPDNNVYEQYF
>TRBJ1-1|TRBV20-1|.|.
TGCAGTGCTAGCAGAAACACTGAAGCTTTCTTT
CSASRNTEAFF
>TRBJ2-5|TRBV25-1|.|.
TGTGCCAGCAGTGAATATAAAATGCCGGTTGAGTCCCAGTACTTC
CASSEYKMPVESQYF
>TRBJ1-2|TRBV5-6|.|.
TGTGCCAGCAGCTTGGACGTTTTAGGACAGTACGCCCAAAACTATGGCTACACCTTC
CASSLDVLGQYAQNYGYTF
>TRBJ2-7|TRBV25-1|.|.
TGTGCCAGCAGTGAGCGAGGGCCCTACTACGAGCAGTACTTC
CASSERGPYYEQYF
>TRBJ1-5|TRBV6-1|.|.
TGTGCCAGCAGTGAACCAATTACGCGTGTTCAGCCCCAGCATTTT
CASSEPITRVQPQHF
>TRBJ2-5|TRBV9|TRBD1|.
TGTGCCAGCAGCCCGCAGGGGGCTCAAGAGACCCAGTACTTC
CASSPQGAQETQYF
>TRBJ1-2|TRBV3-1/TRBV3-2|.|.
TGTGCCAGCAGCCGGGGGGGTGGCTACACCTTC
CASSRGGGYTF
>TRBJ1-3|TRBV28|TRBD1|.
TGTGCCAGCACCCTAAGTGGACAGGGGTTCTCTGGAAACACCATATATTTT
CASTLSGQGFSGNTIYF
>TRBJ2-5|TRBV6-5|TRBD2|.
TGTGCCAGCAGTCGGACTAGCATCGAGACCCAGTACTTC
CASSRTSIETQYF
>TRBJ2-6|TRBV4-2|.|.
TGTGCCAGCAGCCAGAGGGTGGCCGCGACAGGGGCCAACGTCCTGACTTTC
CASSQRVAATGANVLTF
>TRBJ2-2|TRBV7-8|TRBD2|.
TGTGCCAGCAGCCCCCCTGCGGGAGCAGACACCGGGGAGCTGTTTTTT
CASSPPAGADTGELFF
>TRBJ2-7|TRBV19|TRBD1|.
TGTGCCAGTAGTCTCACAGGGGTCTTCAACGAGCAGTACTTC
CASSLTGVFNEQYF
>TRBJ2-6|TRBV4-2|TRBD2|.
TGTGCCAGCAGCCAATTTACTCTAGCGGAGGCTGGGGCCAACGTCCTGACTTTC
CASSQFTLAEAGANVLTF
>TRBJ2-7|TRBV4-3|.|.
TGCGCCAGCAGCCAAGAAACGACTACCCACGAGCAGTACTTC
CASSQETTTHEQYF
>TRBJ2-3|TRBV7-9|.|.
TGTGCCAGCAGCCCAATGACAGATACGCAGTATTTT
CASSPMTDTQYF
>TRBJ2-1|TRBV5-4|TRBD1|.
TGTGCCAGCAGCTTGGCTCCTGGACAGGGACCTACGTCCAATGAGCAGTTCTTC
CASSLAPGQGPTSNEQFF
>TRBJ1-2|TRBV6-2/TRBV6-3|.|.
TGTGCCAGCAGTTTCCCGTCTAACTATGGCTACACCTTC
CASSFPSNYGYTF
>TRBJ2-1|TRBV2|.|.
TGTGCCAGCAGTGAAGCGCGGGGCTTCCTCAGGGATGAGCAGTTCTTC
CASSEARGFLRDEQFF
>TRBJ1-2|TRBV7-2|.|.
TGTGCCAGCACGACAGTTCTCACCTTC
CASTTVLTF
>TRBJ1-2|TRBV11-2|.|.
TGTGCCAGCAGGGACAAGGGAGGCGGCTACACCTTC
CASRDKGGGYTF
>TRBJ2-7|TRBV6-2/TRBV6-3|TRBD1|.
TGTGCCAGCAGTGACCGCGGGACAGGATACGAGCAGTACTTC
CASSDRGTGYEQYF
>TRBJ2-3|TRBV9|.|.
TGTGCCAGCAGCGTAGAACAGGGAACAGATACGCAGTATTTT
CASSVEQGTDTQYF
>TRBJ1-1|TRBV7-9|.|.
TGTGCCAGCAGCCCGGGGGGCGGAACTGAAGCTTTCTTT
CASSPGGGTEAFF
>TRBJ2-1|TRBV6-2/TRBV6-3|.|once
TGTGCCAGCAGTTACTCGATTACTGGAGGGTACAATGAGCAGTTCTTC
CASSYSITGGYNEQFF
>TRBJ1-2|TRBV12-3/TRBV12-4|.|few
TGTGCCAGCAGTTCCGGGAGGAACTATGGCTACACCTTC
CASSSGRNYGYTF
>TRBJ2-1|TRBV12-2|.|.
TGCGCTAAGGTGGGCGGGAGGTGTGAGCAGTTCTTC
CAKVGGRCEQFF